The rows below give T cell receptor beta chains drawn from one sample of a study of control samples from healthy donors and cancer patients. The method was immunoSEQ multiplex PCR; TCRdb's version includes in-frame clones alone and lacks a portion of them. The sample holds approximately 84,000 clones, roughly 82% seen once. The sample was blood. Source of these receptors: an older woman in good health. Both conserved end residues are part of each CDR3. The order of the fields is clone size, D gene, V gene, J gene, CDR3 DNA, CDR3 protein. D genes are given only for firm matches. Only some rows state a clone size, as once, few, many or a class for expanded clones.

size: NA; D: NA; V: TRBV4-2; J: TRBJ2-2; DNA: TGTGCCAGCAGCCGGACCCTAGGGGAGCTGTTTTTT; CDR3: CASSRTLGELFF
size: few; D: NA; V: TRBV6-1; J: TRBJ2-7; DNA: TGTGCCAGCAGTGAAGGGGTCTGGGGGAGTTCCTACGAGCAGTACTTC; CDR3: CASSEGVWGSSYEQYF
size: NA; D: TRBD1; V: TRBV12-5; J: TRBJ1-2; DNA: TGTGCCAGTGGTTTGGGGGACAGGCAAAACTATGGCTACACCTTC; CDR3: CASGLGDRQNYGYTF
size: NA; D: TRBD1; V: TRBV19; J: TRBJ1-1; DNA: TGTGCCAGTAGAACTACAGGGGCGGTGAACACTGAAGCTTTCTTT; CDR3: CASRTTGAVNTEAFF
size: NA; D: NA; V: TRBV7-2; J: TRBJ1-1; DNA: TGTGCCAGCAGCTTAGTATCGGACACTGAAGCTTTCTTT; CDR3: CASSLVSDTEAFF
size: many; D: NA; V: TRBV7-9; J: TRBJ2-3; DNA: TGTGCCAGCAGTTCGACGGGGCTTAGCACAGATACGCAGTATTTT; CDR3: CASSSTGLSTDTQYF
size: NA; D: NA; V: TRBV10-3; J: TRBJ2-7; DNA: TGTGCCATCAGCGAAAACTTAAACTACGAGCAGTACTTC; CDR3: CAISENLNYEQYF
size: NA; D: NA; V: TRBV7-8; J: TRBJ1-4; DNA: TGTGCCAGCAGCCGAGAGACAACTAATGAAAAACTGTTTTTT; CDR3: CASSRETTNEKLFF
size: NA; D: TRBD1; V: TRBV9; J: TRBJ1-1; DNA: TGTGCCAGCAAGAGGGACAGGGGGTTGAACACTGAAGCTTTCTTT; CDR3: CASKRDRGLNTEAFF
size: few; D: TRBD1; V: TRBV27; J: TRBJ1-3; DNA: TGTGCCAGCAGACTGCAGGGGGCCTCTGGAAACACCATATATTTT; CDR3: CASRLQGASGNTIYF
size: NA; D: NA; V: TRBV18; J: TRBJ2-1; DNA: TGTGCCAGCTCACCACCTATTGCAGGGGATGGCTACAATGAGCAGTTCTTC; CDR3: CASSPPIAGDGYNEQFF
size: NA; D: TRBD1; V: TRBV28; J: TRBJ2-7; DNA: TGTGCCAGCAGTTTTGGACAGGTTCTAGCCTCCTACGAGCAGTACTTC; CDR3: CASSFGQVLASYEQYF
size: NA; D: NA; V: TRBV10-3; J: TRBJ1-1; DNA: TGTGCCATCAGTGAGTCCGCAGGAGTTGAAGCTTTCTTT; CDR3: CAISESAGVEAFF
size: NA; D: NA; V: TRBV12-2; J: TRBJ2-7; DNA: TGTGCAAGTCGCTTGGAGGCAGAGGGCTACGAGCAGTACTTC; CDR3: CASRLEAEGYEQYF
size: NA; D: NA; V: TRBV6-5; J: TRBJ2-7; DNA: TGTGCCAGCAGTTCCGTGTACGAGCAGTACTTC; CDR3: CASSSVYEQYF
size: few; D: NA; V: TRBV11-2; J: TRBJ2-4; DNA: TGTGCCAGCAGCCCACAAAGGGACATTCAGTACTTC; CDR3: CASSPQRDIQYF
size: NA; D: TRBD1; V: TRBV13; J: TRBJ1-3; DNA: TGTGCCAGCAGCTCGTCCCGGGACAGGGGGCTATCTGGAAACACCATATATTTT; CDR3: CASSSSRDRGLSGNTIYF
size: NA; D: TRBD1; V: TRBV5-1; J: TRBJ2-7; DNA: TGCGCCAGCAGCACCTCGGGACAGGGGAGATACGAGCAGTACTTC; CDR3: CASSTSGQGRYEQYF
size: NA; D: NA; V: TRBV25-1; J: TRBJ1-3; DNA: TGTGCCAGCAGTGAAGATCAATTGGGAAACACCATATATTTT; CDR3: CASSEDQLGNTIYF
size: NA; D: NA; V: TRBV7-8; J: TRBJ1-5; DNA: TGTGCCAGCAGCGACGGGACCGCTCAACCCCAGCATTTT; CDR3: CASSDGTAQPQHF
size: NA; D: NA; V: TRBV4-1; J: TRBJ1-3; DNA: TGCGCCAGCAGCCACAGAGACACCATATATTTT; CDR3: CASSHRDTIYF
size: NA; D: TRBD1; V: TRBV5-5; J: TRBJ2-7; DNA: TGTGCCAGCAGCTTTCGGACAGGCTGGGAGTACTTC; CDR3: CASSFRTGWEYF
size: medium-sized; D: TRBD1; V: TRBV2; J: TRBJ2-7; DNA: TGTGCCAGCAAGGACAGGGGGTTCTACGAGCAGTACTTC; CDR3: CASKDRGFYEQYF
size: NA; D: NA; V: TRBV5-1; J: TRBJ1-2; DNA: TGCGCCAGCAGCGGACAGATTAACTATGGCTACACCTTC; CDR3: CASSGQINYGYTF
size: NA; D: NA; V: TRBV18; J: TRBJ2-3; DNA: TGTGCCAGCTCACCCCCGGGGGCGCACGCAGATACGCAGTATTTT; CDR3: CASSPPGAHADTQYF
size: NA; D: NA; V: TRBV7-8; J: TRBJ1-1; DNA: TGTGCCAGCAGCTTAGTAGGTACCACTGAAGCTTTCTTT; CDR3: CASSLVGTTEAFF
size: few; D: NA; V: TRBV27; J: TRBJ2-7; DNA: TGTGCCAGCAGTTTACGGGGCTACTACGAGCAGTACTTC; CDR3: CASSLRGYYEQYF
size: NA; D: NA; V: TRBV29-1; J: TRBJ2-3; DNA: TGCAGCGGGACTGGGAAGGCGCAGTATTTT; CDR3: CSGTGKAQYF
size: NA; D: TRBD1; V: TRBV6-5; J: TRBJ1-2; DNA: TGTGCCAGCAGAGGGAACAGGGGTAACTATGGCTACACCTTC; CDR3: CASRGNRGNYGYTF
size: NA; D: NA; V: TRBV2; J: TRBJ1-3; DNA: TGTGCCAGCAGGAGGGCCTCTGGAAACACCATATATTTT; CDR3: CASRRASGNTIYF
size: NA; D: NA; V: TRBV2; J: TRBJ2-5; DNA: TGTGCCAGCCTCAAGAGGGGGGTTGAGACCCAGTACTTC; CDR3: CASLKRGVETQYF
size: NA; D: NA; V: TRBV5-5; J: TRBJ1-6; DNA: TGTGCCAGCAGCTTGGACCTTTATAGAATTAATTCACCCCTCCACTTT; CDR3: CASSLDLYRINSPLHF
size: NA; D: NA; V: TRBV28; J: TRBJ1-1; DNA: TGTGCCAGCAGTTTGGGGCTAGGGAACACTGAAGCTTTCTTT; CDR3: CASSLGLGNTEAFF
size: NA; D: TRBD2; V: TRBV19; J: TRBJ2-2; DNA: TGTGCCAGTATGGGAAACGCGGGGGGGCCGAGGAGGGCCGGGGAGCTGTTTTTT; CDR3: CASMGNAGGPRRAGELFF
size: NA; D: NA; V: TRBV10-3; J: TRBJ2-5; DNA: TGTGCCATCAGTGAAACGGGGTGGGAGACCCAGTACTTC; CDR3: CAISETGWETQYF
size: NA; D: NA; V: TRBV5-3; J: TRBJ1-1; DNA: TGTGCCAGAAGCTTGGCAAGGGGGAACACTGAAGCTTTCTTT; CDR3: CARSLARGNTEAFF
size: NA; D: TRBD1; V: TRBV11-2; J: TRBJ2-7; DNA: TGTGCCAGCAGCTCCCTTGGGACAGGGAGGTACGAGCAGTACTTC; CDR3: CASSSLGTGRYEQYF
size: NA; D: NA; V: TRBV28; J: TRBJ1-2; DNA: TGTGCCAGCACCCTCCCCGGCCAGCTTTATGGCTACACCTTC; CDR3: CASTLPGQLYGYTF
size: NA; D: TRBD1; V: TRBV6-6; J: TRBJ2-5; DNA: TGTGCCATCTGGCGGGGGACAGGGGGCTTCGAGACCCAGTACTTC; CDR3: CAIWRGTGGFETQYF
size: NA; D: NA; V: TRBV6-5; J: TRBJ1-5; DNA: TGTGCCAGCAGTCTTAACGCGGTGTCTCAGCCCCAGCATTTT; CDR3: CASSLNAVSQPQHF
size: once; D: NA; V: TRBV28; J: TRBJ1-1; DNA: TGTGCCAGCTCCGACAGGAACACTGAAGCTTTCTTT; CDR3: CASSDRNTEAFF
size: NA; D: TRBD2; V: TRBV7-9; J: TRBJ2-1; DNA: TGTGCCAGCAGCCAACTAACTAGCGGGGGGTACAATGAGCAGTTCTTC; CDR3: CASSQLTSGGYNEQFF
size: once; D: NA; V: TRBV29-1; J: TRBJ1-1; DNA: TGCAGCGTTGAGGGACACCGCACTGAAGCTTTCTTT; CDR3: CSVEGHRTEAFF
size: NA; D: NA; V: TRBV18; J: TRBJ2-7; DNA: TGTGCCAGCTCACCAACGGGGGATACCCTACGAGGGCAGTACTTC; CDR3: CASSPTGDTLRGQYF
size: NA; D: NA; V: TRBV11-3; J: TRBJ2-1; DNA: TGTGCCAGCAGCTCCGGGACCGGGGGCAATGAGCAGTTCTTC; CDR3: CASSSGTGGNEQFF
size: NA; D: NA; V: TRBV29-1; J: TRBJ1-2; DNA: TGCAGCGCCGGGGATGAGGGCTACACCTTC; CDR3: CSAGDEGYTF
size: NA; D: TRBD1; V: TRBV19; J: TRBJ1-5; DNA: TGTGCCAGTAGTACGGATACAGGGGTGGGTCAGCCCCAGCATTTT; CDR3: CASSTDTGVGQPQHF
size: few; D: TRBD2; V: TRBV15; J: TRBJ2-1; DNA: TGTGCCACCAGCAGATCAATATTTGGGGCGGGGGGAAAGGATGAGCAGTTCTTC; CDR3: CATSRSIFGAGGKDEQFF
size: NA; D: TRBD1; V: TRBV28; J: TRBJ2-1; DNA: TGTGCCAGCAGTAACCGGGACAGGGTGAATAATGAGCAGTTCTTC; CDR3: CASSNRDRVNNEQFF
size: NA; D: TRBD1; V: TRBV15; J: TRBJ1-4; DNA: TGTGCCACCAGCAGAGATATCAGGGACAGGGACGAAAAACTGTTTTTT; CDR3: CATSRDIRDRDEKLFF
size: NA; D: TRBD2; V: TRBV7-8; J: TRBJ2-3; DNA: TGTGCCAGCAGCGGACTAGCGGGGGTCACAGATACGCAGTATTTT; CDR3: CASSGLAGVTDTQYF
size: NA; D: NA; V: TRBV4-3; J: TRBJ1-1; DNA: TGCGCCAGCAGCCGTGAATGGAACACTGAAGCTTTCTTT; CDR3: CASSREWNTEAFF
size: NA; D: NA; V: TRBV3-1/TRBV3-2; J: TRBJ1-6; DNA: TGTGCCAGCAGCCAGATTCTCAGCTCCTATAATTCACCCCTCCACTTT; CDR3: CASSQILSSYNSPLHF
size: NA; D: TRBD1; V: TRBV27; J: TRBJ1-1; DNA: TGTGCCAGCAGTTTACAGGGGGCGAACACTGAAGCTTTCTTT; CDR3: CASSLQGANTEAFF
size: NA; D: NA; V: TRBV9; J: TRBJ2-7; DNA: TGTGCCAGCAGCGTAGACACCTACGAGCAGTACTTC; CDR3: CASSVDTYEQYF